This record looks at one T cell receptor beta chain sequence and its context. Its antigen remains unidentified. This entry belongs to a study of T cell responses to AZD1222 COVID-19 vaccine. General observations from the study: Elevations in Spike-specific TCR breadth and depth followed administration of two AZD1222 doses. The number of AZD1222 recipients seropositive at baseline was only five or six.

The germline V gene has CDR1 GTSNPN and CDR2 SVGIG (reference sequence). The CDR3 has 12 residues. The V end was cut by 6 bases, the J end by 3 bases, with 9 bases between. Sequenced by immunoSEQ multiplex PCR; TCRdb stores in-frame clones only, minus some. The table has some 190,000 clones, almost 95% seen once. This chain joins TRBV30 and TRBJ1-3; D unclear. The TCR originated in an adult in good health. The sequencing here drew on peripheral blood, taken on day 0 of AZD1222 vaccination. The CDR3 DNA reads TGTGCCTGCGGGATGGGTGGAAACACCATATATTTT. Translating it yields CACGMGGNTIYF. Combining the CDR3 with reference TRBV30 and TRBJ1-3 gives the whole variable domain SQTIHQWPATLVQPVGSPLSLECTVEGTSNPNLYWYRQAAGRGLQLLFYSVGIGQISSEVPQNLSASRPQDRQFILSSKKLLLSDSGFYLCACGMGGNTIYFGEGSWLTVV.